This T cell receptor (beta chain) derives from a study of control samples from healthy donors and cancer patients. Germline CDR1 reads SGHKS; CDR2 reads YYEKEE (reference sequence). V was trimmed by 1 base and J by 0 bases, leaving 10 bases between them. This CDR3 comprises 15 residues. This table comes from immunoSEQ multiplex PCR, and its TCRdb copy is limited to in-frame clones, with some not included. Of more than 60,000 clones listed, around nine tenths are singletons. The source is a woman between 45 and 60 years old with colorectal cancer. V is TRBV5-5 and J is TRBJ1-2; D is unclear. Specimen: PBMCs. The CDR3 here is CASSLYAAANYGYTF. The CDR3 DNA sequence: TGTGCCAGCAGCTTGTACGCAGCAGCTAACTATGGCTACACCTTC.